Reported below is one T cell receptor beta chain. It lacks a known antigen. No much larger clone is present one base from it, and per-base qualities are unavailable. The CDR3 starts with the cysteine, ends with the phenylalanine, and has 16 residues. Only CDR3 DNA remains: 48 bases, in frame from the first base. Trimming removed 3 bases from V and 2 bases from J, leaving 15 bases between the germline ends. CDR1 and CDR2 are drawn from the germline V gene: MNHEY, SVGAGI. These data come from a study of identical twins (dated by TCRdb to 2016 to 2017). At the level of the whole study: To test whether fetal clonotypes persist, this study deep-sequenced TCR alpha and beta repertoires from monozygotic twins, from unrelated adults of various ages, and from cord blood. To rule out contamination, the twin experiments were replicated at different times with different library preparation protocols.

Only healthy Caucasian donors were included. Three pairs of female monozygotic twins, all aged roughly 18 to 29 years, made up the twin cohort. The RNA used for TCR libraries was isolated from peripheral blood mononuclear cells. Receptor libraries were prepared by 5' RACE. Instrument on record: Illumina HiSeq 2000. A universal primer binding site was introduced by template switching, and a unique molecular identifier was present in the final cDNA, enabling accurate counting of TCR cDNA molecules. Specific primers in the conserved constant-segment region were used to synthesize first-strand cDNA for TCR alpha and beta chains. To control for contamination, every cDNA library was double barcoded, receiving both a SMART-Mk sample barcode and Illumina barcodes. Two successive PCR steps introduced TruSeq adapter sequences along with Illumina sample barcodes. The TCR alpha and beta cDNA libraries were sequenced on the Illumina HiSeq platform using custom primers. Processing in the source paper ran as follows. Raw reads were processed with MiGEC to extract unique molecular identifiers, and MiXCR was used to determine CDR3 positions. For each individual, recombination models were inferred using an EM algorithm with the repgenHMM and IGoR tools. Shared clonotype analysis was performed with the tcR package in R, normalizing sharing by the product of cloneset sizes. To study raw recombination free of thymic and clonal selection effects, out-of-frame nonproductive sequences were analyzed. TCRdb's own reprocessing of the public reads used fastp at Q25 and MiXCR and kept productive beta chains. Each CDR3 protein appears once, grouped with its most common genes and DNA. What appears here as the V and J calls and clone size reflects TCRdb's work, not the paper's. In all, the sample holds some 760,000 distinct CDR3 sequences, and approximately 18% of those were seen once. The biggest ten clones account for roughly 14% of the sample.

General study outcomes and caveats: The excess sharing between twins in beta out-of-frame sequences was weaker because fewer shared sequences reduced the signal-to-noise ratio. Zero-insertion analyses could be partly confounded by invariant T cells such as MAIT and iNKT, though diverse VJ usage argued against such confounding for most clonotypes. Out-of-frame TCR alpha sharing in monozygotic twins was systematically underestimated by recombination models, whereas sharing between unrelated individuals was in agreement with the recombination models. Fewer insertions were carried by abundant cord blood beta clonotypes; a weaker similar trend was observed in young adult naive repertoires, while no such trend was observed in memory repertoires. Because the same donors could not be followed over many years, the conclusions depended on cross-sectional statistical analysis. Compared with coincidental sharing between unrelated individuals, an excess of low generation-probability sequences was observed among out-of-frame TCR alpha sequences shared between twins.

The same data also contributed to another study, on T cells expressing NK-cell markers. The second study reports: Eight or nine donors provided sorted CD3+CD56+NKG2C+, CD3+CD56+NKG2C- and CD3+CD56-NKG2C+ T-cell subsets, whose TCR beta-chain repertoires were profiled. Among the eight sequenced donors, only one was HCMV-seronegative, while the other seven were HCMV-seropositive. To restrict sorting to alphabetaTCR-expressing T cells, an anti-gammadeltaTCR antibody was added in several experiments. In six donors, the dominant CD3+CD56+NKG2C+ clonotypes were among the top 10 CD8+ clonotypes and accounted for roughly 1.0-7.0% of CD8+ T cells. Those dominant clonotypes were again the most abundant among CD3+CD56-NKG2C+ cells in a few donors, at about 25-65%. Whether the expanded NKG2C-expressing T cell clones were specific for HCMV antigens was left unclear. The eight sequenced donors were randomly selected healthy volunteers, three men and five women. A commercial ELISA kit detecting HCMV-specific IgG in serum was used to determine HCMV serostatus. For five to seven donors, unsorted PBMC were also used to sequence bulk peripheral blood T-cell repertoires. MIGEC was used to demultiplex reads and group reads by UMI, and MiTCR was used to assemble and quantify clonotypes. To exclude erroneous sequences, any TCR cDNA sequence not supported by at least two reads was discarded. The tcR package was used for downstream repertoire analysis, and clonotypes were matched across fractions by CDR3 nucleotide sequence plus V segment. Antigen specificity was annotated against VDJdb with VDJmatch, allowing one amino acid substitution in CDR3.

This receptor was taken from a woman between 18 and 29 years old in good health. What was sequenced was PBMCs. The chain uses TRBV6-5 and TRBJ2-3; possibly the D gene is TRBD2, per 5 matching bases. Read as DNA, the sequence is TGTGCCAGCAGTTATACCCTAGCACAGATCACAGATACGCAGTATTTT. It specifies CASSYTLAQITDTQYF.